This T cell receptor beta chain derives from a study of Graves' ophthalmopathy and Graves' hyperthyroidism. Study results and caveats: Most thyroid-expanded clonotypes exceeding 0.001 frequency were also found in blood.

Amplification of TCR beta CDR3 regions used RNA transcripts. RT-PCR in the first round used HTBI primers; a second-round multiplex PCR followed. TCRdb re-analysed the multiplex PCR reads in MiXCR, keeping a single row per CDR3 protein. The sample records roughly 50,000 distinct CDR3 sequences, 50% being singletons. The V end was cut by 1 base, the J end by 4 bases, with 9 bases between. Looked up from germline, CDR1 is LGHNA and CDR2 is YSLEER. The CDR3 spans 14 residues. From fresh peripheral blood, roughly 9.3 ml in volume, the PBMCs were obtained. In regard to this clonotype: Its antigen is as yet unknown.

The rearrangement uses TRBV4-3 and TRBJ2-3; possible D gene TRBD2, 5 bases. Sequenced: peripheral blood. The receptor was isolated from an adult man with Graves' ophthalmopathy. CDR3 nucleotides: TGCGCCAGCAGCCAAGGGGAGTATCCAGATACGCAGTATTTT. This codes for CASSQGEYPDTQYF.